The 30 T cell receptor beta chains presented below share a single source sample, sequenced in a study of shared clonotypes between healthy human individuals. Using immunoSEQ multiplex PCR, the repertoire was profiled, and TCRdb retains in-frame clones only, with some absent. The table has roughly 2.5 million clones, about 92% seen once. The sequenced sample consisted of naive CD4+ T cells sorted from blood. Subset reported: CD45RA+ positively selected. These receptors all come from a man between 18 and 29 years old in good health.

This sequence joins TRBV27 and TRBJ2-2; D tentatively fits TRBD1 or TRBD2 (6 bases each). V shed 6 bases and J shed 3 bases, with 14 bases lying between them. This CDR3 comprises 15 residues. Germline V gene sequence: CDR1 MNHEY, CDR2 SMNVEV (reference sequence). The CDR3 loop is CASRGGGLDTGELFF. The CDR3 coding sequence is TGTGCCAGCAGAGGAGGGGGTCTTGACACCGGGGAGCTGTTTTTT.

The genes are TRBV6-5 and TRBJ1-3; no clear D gene. Germline V CDR1 and CDR2: MNHEY, SVGAGI. V was pared by 4 bases and J by 11 bases, with 15 bases between. The CDR3 is 13 amino acids. The CDR3, as DNA: TGTGCCAGCAGTTCCCCGGACCGACGGGCCATATATTTT. As protein: CASSSPDRRAIYF.

This clone appeared once. The chain has TRBV6-5 and TRBJ2-5; D is possibly TRBD2 (5 bases). This CDR3 spans 15 amino acids. Germline CDR1 and CDR2: MNHEY and SVGAGI. V lost 4 bases and J 1 base, leaving 13 bases between the germline ends. CDR3 bases: TGTGCCAGCAGTTCATGGTCCGCGGGCCAAGAGACCCAGTACTTC. Translation gives CASSSWSAGQETQYF.

This clone was picked up a small number of times. The V gene is TRBV30, the J gene TRBJ1-1; D remains unclear. Germline V lookup: CDR1 GTSNPN, CDR2 SVGIG (reference sequence). Trimming stripped 3 bases from V and 7 bases from J, with 9 bases between. CDR3 length: 11 residues. DNA for the CDR3: TGTGCCTGGAGCGGCGGCCATGAAGCTTTCTTT. Its protein product is CAWSGGHEAFF.

The V gene is TRBV6-5, the J gene TRBJ1-1; no firm D call. Germline V gene lookup returns CDR1 MNHEY and CDR2 SVGAGI. CDR3 length: 13 amino acids. V lost 8 bases and J 3 bases, leaving 13 bases between the germline ends. CDR3 nucleotide sequence: TGTGCCAGCGGCCGGGCCGCCGACACTGAAGCTTTCTTT. Its protein product is CASGRAADTEAFF.

The chain links TRBV6-1 to TRBJ1-1, with TRBD1 matching over 11 bases. Germline V gene lookup returns CDR1 MNHNS and CDR2 SASEGT. V lost 3 bases to trimming and J lost 0 bases; unmatched junction nucleotides: 0. The length of the CDR3 is 15 residues. This CDR3 reads CASSEDRGLNTEAFF. The CDR3 DNA reads as TGTGCCAGCAGTGAGGACAGGGGGCTGAACACTGAAGCTTTCTTT.

Concerning this clone: The sample has other DNA sequences that encode this CDR3 too. This chain connects TRBV5-1 to TRBJ2-7; D remains ambiguous. Germline CDR1 is SGHRS and CDR2 is YFSETQ. Trimming pared 0 bases from V and 4 bases from J, leaving 5 bases between. There are 12 residues in the CDR3. The CDR3 nucleotides are TGCGCCAGCAGCTTGGACCTATACGAGCAGTACTTC. It is translated as CASSLDLYEQYF.

The rearrangement joins TRBV5-1 to TRBJ2-7; 9 positions match TRBD2. The CDR3 covers 16 residues. Trimming at V came to 4 bases and at J to 0 bases, leaving 8 bases not matched to a gene. Per germline, CDR1 SGHRS and CDR2 YFSETQ. In nucleotides, the CDR3 is TGCGCCAGCAGCCCGGGACTAGCTGTAGGCTCCTACGAGCAGTACTTC. Protein product: CASSPGLAVGSYEQYF.

This chain joins TRBV5-1 and TRBJ1-2; 10 nucleotides line up with TRBD1. Germline loops: CDR1 SGHRS, CDR2 YFSETQ. The CDR3 extends over 17 amino acids. With V trimmed by 0 bases and J by 2 bases, 7 bases remained unmatched. CDR3 loop: CASSLASGTGANYGYTF. Here the CDR3 DNA reads TGCGCCAGCAGCTTGGCCTCCGGGACAGGGGCCAACTATGGCTACACCTTC.

This clone is a singleton in its sample. The V gene is TRBV7-3, the J gene TRBJ2-6; D unresolved. This CDR3 is built from 14 residues. Trimming took 4 bases from V and 0 from J, leaving 4 bases between them. CDR1 is SGHTA, CDR2 FQGTGA, per germline. CDR3 loop: CASSSFSGANVLTF. Here the CDR3 DNA reads TGTGCCAGCAGCTCCTTCTCTGGGGCCAACGTCCTGACTTTC.

V gene TRBV6-1 combines with J gene TRBJ2-4; D possibly matches TRBD1 or TRBD2 (5 bases each). The germline gives CDR1 MNHNS, CDR2 SASEGT. V was shortened by 4 bases and J by 0 bases, with 10 bases between the two germline ends. This CDR3 contains 15 residues. The CDR3 reads CASSGGTTAKNIQYF. DNA of the CDR3: TGTGCCAGCAGTGGGGGGACCACAGCCAAAAACATTCAGTACTTC.

The V call is TRBV28, the J call TRBJ1-6, with D unresolved. Trimming removed 5 bases at V and 4 bases at J, with 15 bases between. The germline V gene encodes CDR1 MDHEN and CDR2 SYDVKM. The CDR3 loop spans 16 amino acids. CDR3 nucleotide sequence: TGTGCCAGCAGTCTAAGGGTCCAGGAGTATAATTCACCCCTCCACTTT. Its protein product is CASSLRVQEYNSPLHF.

This chain uses TRBV7-9 with TRBJ1-2; TRBD1 is a possible D gene (6 bases). Germline values: CDR1 SEHNR, CDR2 FQNEAQ (reference sequence). The CDR3 is 13 residues long. Trimming cost V 5 bases and J 7 bases, with 14 bases left between them. The CDR3, as DNA: TGTGCCAGCAGCGACGGGGGCGAACGTGGCTACACCTTC. This gives the protein CASSDGGERGYTF.

The rearrangement joins TRBV11-2 to TRBJ1-6; D possibly corresponds to TRBD1 (5 bases). Germline assignment: CDR1 SGHAT and CDR2 FQNNGV. CDR3 length: 15 residues. Trimming shortened V by 7 bases and J by 1 base, and 11 bases separated the two germline ends. CDR3 residues: CASTTGGSYNSPLHF. The CDR3 DNA sequence: TGTGCCAGCACTACCGGGGGGTCCTATAATTCACCCCTCCACTTT.

V and J are TRBV27 and TRBJ2-2; D gene ambiguous. Trimming pared 9 bases from V and 1 base from J, leaving 9 bases between. The CDR3 contains 13 residues. The V gene's germline CDR1 is MNHEY and CDR2 SMNVEV (reference sequence). DNA for the CDR3: TGTGCCAGTGGGCGGATGAACACCGGGGAGCTGTTTTTT. Its protein product is CASGRMNTGELFF.

This clone was detected once. V usage is TRBV5-1 and J usage is TRBJ1-2; 7 nucleotides align to TRBD1. Per the germline V gene, CDR1 is SGHRS and CDR2 is YFSETQ. V lost 4 bases, J lost 8 bases, and 8 bases stayed unmatched. The CDR3 extends over 13 amino acids. CDR3: CASSATGNVGYTF. The CDR3 DNA reads TGCGCCAGCAGCGCGACAGGGAATGTGGGCTACACCTTC.

Comment on this clone: At one end, the junction sequence differs from germline, possibly due to a read error. The chain employs TRBV7-2 and TRBJ1-2; the match to TRBD1 covers 9 bases. The CDR3 consists of 16 residues. Germline CDR1 SGHTA, CDR2 FQGNSA. In DNA form, the CDR3 reads TGTGCCAGCAGCTTAGCACAGGGGGCGCGTAACTATGACTACACCTTC. Translating gives CASSLAQGARNYDYTF.

This chain joins TRBV7-2 and TRBJ2-5; D is possibly TRBD1 (5 bases). Germline V lookup: CDR1 SGHTA, CDR2 FQGNSA. V lost 5 bases and J 4 bases, leaving 20 bases between the germline ends. CDR3 length: 16 amino acids. The CDR3 sequence: CASSPRQGVFRETQYF. The CDR3 bases are TGTGCCAGCAGCCCACGGCAGGGTGTGTTTAGAGAGACCCAGTACTTC.

V gene TRBV7-2 combines with J gene TRBJ2-7, with 11 bases that match TRBD2. The junction had 12 bases not matched to a gene; V was cut back by 5 bases and J by 3 bases. CDR3 length: 17 amino acids. Germline CDR1 SGHTA, CDR2 FQGNSA. CDR3 loop: CASSPRGLAGGVYEQYF. CDR3 sequence (DNA): TGTGCCAGCAGCCCAAGAGGGCTAGCGGGAGGCGTCTACGAGCAGTACTTC.

V and J are TRBV6-6 and TRBJ1-1, with 10 bases that match TRBD1. Germline V gives CDR1 MNHNY, CDR2 SVGAGI (reference sequence). J was trimmed by 6 bases and V by 6 bases; bases with no gene match: 7. CDR3 length: 14 amino acids. The CDR3 DNA reads TGTGCCAGCAGCCCCGGGACAGGGGAACCTGAAGCTTTCTTT. It codes for CASSPGTGEPEAFF.

This chain connects TRBV5-4 to TRBJ2-1; D remains ambiguous. The CDR3 covers 15 residues. V lost 4 bases and J 9 bases, leaving 20 bases between the germline ends. Germline CDR1 SGHNT, CDR2 YYREEE (reference sequence). CDR3 region: CASSLPGSPKFEQFF. CDR3 nucleotides: TGTGCCAGCAGCCTGCCGGGTTCCCCTAAATTTGAGCAGTTCTTC.

The CDR3: CASSEGTVNVLTF. CDR3 DNA: TGTGCCAGCAGTGAAGGGACGGTCAACGTCCTGACTTTC. The chain is built from TRBV2 and TRBJ2-6; D remains unclear. In germline, CDR1 is SNHLY, CDR2 FYNNEI. Trimming shortened V by 1 base and J by 9 bases, and 7 bases separated the two germline ends. This CDR3 has 13 residues.

The rearrangement uses TRBV6-5 and TRBJ2-5, with D possibly matching TRBD1 (6 bases). The DNA end is more similar to TRBJ2-7, so the J call may be wrong. Germline assignment: CDR1 MNHEY and CDR2 SVGAGI. The CDR3 totals 13 residues. The CDR3 here is CASRLTGSYEQYF. CDR3 sequence (DNA): TGTGCCAGCAGATTGACAGGCTCCTACGAGCAGTACTTC.

This clone was detected once. The chain joins TRBV15 to TRBJ1-1; 7 bases align to TRBD1. This CDR3 contains 15 residues. Germline CDR1 is LNHNV and CDR2 is YYDKDF (reference sequence). The V gene end was trimmed by 3 bases and the J gene end by 5 bases; junction bases not matched to a gene: 9. CDR3 residues: CATSSALQGNTEAFF. CDR3 bases: TGTGCCACCAGCAGCGCTCTACAGGGGAATACTGAAGCTTTCTTT.

V usage is TRBV19 and J usage is TRBJ1-2; D perhaps matches TRBD1 (6 bases). Germline V gives CDR1 LNHDA, CDR2 SQIVND (reference sequence). The CDR3 extends over 13 amino acids. Trimming pared 5 bases from V and 3 bases from J, leaving 10 bases between. CDR3 region: CASSLRTDYGYTF. The DNA for the CDR3 is TGTGCCAGTAGTCTCCGGACAGACTATGGCTACACCTTC.

The chain combines TRBV2 with TRBJ1-5; the D is unclear. The CDR3 loop spans 15 amino acids. From germline, CDR1 is SNHLY and CDR2 FYNNEI. The V end was cut by 6 bases, the J end by 0 bases, with 12 bases between. The CDR3 spells CASREFGYSNQPQHF. CDR3 DNA sequence: TGTGCCAGCAGAGAGTTCGGTTATAGCAATCAGCCCCAGCATTTT.

This chain links TRBV9 with TRBJ2-1, with D tentatively TRBD2 (6 bases). Germline-derived CDR1 and CDR2 are SGDLS and YYNGEE. The V end was cut by 0 bases, the J end by 4 bases, with 26 bases between. This CDR3 is 20 amino acids long. This chain's CDR3 is CASSVGVFKGWLREYNEQFF. The CDR3 bases are TGTGCCAGCAGCGTAGGGGTCTTCAAAGGGTGGCTCCGGGAGTACAATGAGCAGTTCTTC.

The J gene is TRBJ1-2, the V gene TRBV6-5; TRBD1 agrees at 7 bases. The germline CDR1 and CDR2 sequences are MNHEY and SVGAGI. Trimming removed 4 bases from V and 7 bases from J; junction bases left unmatched: 6. CDR3 length equals 13 residues. CDR3 in DNA: TGTGCCAGCAGTTCCGGACAGGTCTCTGGCTACACCTTC. This sequence encodes CASSSGQVSGYTF.

J is TRBJ2-1 and V is TRBV12-5, with D unclear. Germline CDR1 LGHNT, CDR2 FRNRAP. V dropped 3 bases and J dropped 6 bases, with 3 bases sitting between them. The CDR3 sequence is 11 residues long. CDR3 DNA: TGTGCTAGTGGTTTTGCCAATGAGCAGTTCTTC. This encodes CASGFANEQFF.

The genes are TRBV10-3 and TRBJ2-5, with TRBD1 identical over 7 bases. Germline CDR1 and CDR2: ENHRY and SYGVKD. V was clipped by 0 bases and J by 1 base; unmatched bases: 8. This CDR3 is 17 amino acids long. CDR3 residues: CAISESVGDRSQETQYF. CDR3 sequence (DNA): TGTGCCATCAGTGAGTCGGTTGGGGACAGATCCCAAGAGACCCAGTACTTC.